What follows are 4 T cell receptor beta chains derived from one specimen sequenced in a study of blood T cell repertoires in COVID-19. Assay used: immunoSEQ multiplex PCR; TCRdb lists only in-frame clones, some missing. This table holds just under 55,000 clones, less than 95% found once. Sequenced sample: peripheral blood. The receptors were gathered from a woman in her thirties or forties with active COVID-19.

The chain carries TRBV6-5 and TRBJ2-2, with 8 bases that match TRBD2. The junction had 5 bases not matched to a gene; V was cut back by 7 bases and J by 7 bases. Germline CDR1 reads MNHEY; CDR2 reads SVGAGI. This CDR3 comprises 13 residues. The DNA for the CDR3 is TGTGCCAGCACCGGGACTAGAGGCGGGGAGCTGTTTTTT. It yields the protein CASTGTRGGELFF.

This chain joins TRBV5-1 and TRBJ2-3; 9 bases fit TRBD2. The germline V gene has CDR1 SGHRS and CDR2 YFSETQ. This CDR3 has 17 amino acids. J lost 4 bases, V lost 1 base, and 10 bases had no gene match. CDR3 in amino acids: CASSLFGGGAVPDTQYF. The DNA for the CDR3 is TGCGCCAGCAGCTTGTTCGGCGGGGGGGCGGTCCCAGATACGCAGTATTTT.

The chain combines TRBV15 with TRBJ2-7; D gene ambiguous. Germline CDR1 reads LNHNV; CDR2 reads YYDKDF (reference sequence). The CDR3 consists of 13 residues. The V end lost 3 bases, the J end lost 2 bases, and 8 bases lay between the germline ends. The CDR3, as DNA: TGTGCCACCAGCAGCAACGGAGCCTACGAGCAGTACTTC. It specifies CATSSNGAYEQYF.

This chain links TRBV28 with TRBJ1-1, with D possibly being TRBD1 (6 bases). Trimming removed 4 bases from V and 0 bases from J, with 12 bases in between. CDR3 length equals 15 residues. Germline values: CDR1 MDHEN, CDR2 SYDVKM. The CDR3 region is CASSSPGQLNTEAFF. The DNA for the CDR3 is TGTGCCAGCAGTTCCCCCGGACAGTTGAACACTGAAGCTTTCTTT.